Below, 18 T cell receptor beta chains from the same sample are listed, as sequenced in a study of OX40 agonist ivuxolimab in advanced cancers. The assay was immunoSEQ multiplex PCR, and TCRdb's table has in-frame clones only and misses some. This table holds fewer than 85,000 clones, around 82% found once. The sequencing used CD4+ or CD8+ T cells sorted from blood, collected in a trial of the OX40 agonist ivuxolimab. The receptors stem from an adult with an advanced solid tumor such as melanoma, head and neck, liver or kidney cancer.

This clone was counted a single time. The rearrangement links TRBV7-6 to TRBJ2-3, with D hard to call. This CDR3 comprises 14 residues. V dropped 1 base and J dropped 0 bases, with 5 bases sitting between them. Looked up from germline, CDR1 is SGHVS and CDR2 is FNYEAQ. Here the CDR3 reads CASSLVHSTDTQYF. CDR3 DNA sequence: TGTGCCAGCAGCTTAGTCCATAGCACAGATACGCAGTATTTT.

The chain links TRBV4-1 to TRBJ2-1; 8 bases agree with TRBD2. Germline loops: CDR1 MGHRA, CDR2 YSYEKL. The CDR3 is made up of 15 amino acids. V shed 0 bases, J shed 9 bases, and the junction held 7 bases outside the gene matches. This CDR3 is CASSQDSSGSGEQFF. The CDR3 DNA reads TGCGCCAGCAGCCAAGATTCCAGCGGGAGCGGTGAGCAGTTCTTC.

The rearrangement uses TRBV28 and TRBJ2-1, with D perhaps being TRBD1 or TRBD2 (7 bases each). CDR3 length: 13 residues. The V end was cut by 6 bases, the J end by 8 bases, with 14 bases between. Germline CDR1 and CDR2: MDHEN and SYDVKM. The DNA of the CDR3 is TGTGCCAGCAGCGCAGGGGGGGCGGATGAGCAGTTCTTC. Translating gives CASSAGGADEQFF.

The chain couples TRBV7-9 to TRBJ2-5, with D possibly being TRBD1 (6 bases). This CDR3 has 13 amino acids. V was cut by 5 bases and J by 5 bases, with 12 bases left in between. Germline loops: CDR1 SEHNR, CDR2 FQNEAQ (reference sequence). The CDR3 DNA follows: TGTGCCAGCAGCCCAGGGGCTAGGGAGACCCAGTACTTC. This sequence encodes CASSPGARETQYF.

The chain links TRBV4-1 to TRBJ1-2; D unresolved. Between the trimmed V and J ends, which lost 3 bases and 3 bases, there was a span of 26 bases. Germline loops: CDR1 MGHRA, CDR2 YSYEKL. The CDR3 sequence is 19 residues long. CDR3 DNA sequence: TGCGCCAGCAGCCAGCTCAAAGTTCTCGGTACCCGGATATACTATGGCTACACCTTC. This encodes CASSQLKVLGTRIYYGYTF.

The V and J genes are TRBV19 and TRBJ1-5; D is undetermined. The CDR3 has 15 amino acids. With 2 bases removed from V and 5 bases from J, the gap between germline ends came to 13 bases. Germline V gene sequence: CDR1 LNHDA, CDR2 SQIVND (reference sequence). The CDR3 reads CASSIILTEHQPQHF. The CDR3 DNA sequence: TGTGCCAGTAGTATAATTTTGACGGAACATCAGCCCCAGCATTTT.

The rearrangement links TRBV7-9 to TRBJ1-1, with 7 bases fitting TRBD1. The germline gives CDR1 SEHNR, CDR2 FQNEAQ (reference sequence). This CDR3 is 15 amino acids long. V was clipped by 4 bases and J by 4 bases; unmatched bases: 9. CDR3 sequence reads: CASSSTGAAGTEAFF. CDR3 bases: TGTGCCAGCAGCTCTACAGGGGCGGCGGGCACTGAAGCTTTCTTT.

This sequence joins TRBV2 and TRBJ2-5; 9 positions match TRBD2. From germline, CDR1 is SNHLY and CDR2 FYNNEI. This CDR3 is 15 amino acids long. V lost 6 bases, J lost 1 base, and 6 bases stayed unmatched. DNA of the CDR3: TGTGCCAGCAGGGGTAAAGCGGGAGGCCAAGAGACCCAGTACTTC. It is translated as CASRGKAGGQETQYF.

This sequence joins TRBV15 and TRBJ2-7, with D tentatively TRBD1 (6 bases). V was clipped by 1 base and J by 4 bases, with 17 bases between them. From germline, CDR1 is LNHNV and CDR2 YYDKDF (reference sequence). There are 16 residues in the CDR3. CDR3 nucleotide sequence: TGTGCCACCAGCAGAGCAACAGGCCAGGGGTTTTACGAGCAGTACGTC. It encodes CATSRATGQGFYEQYV.

The V gene is TRBV19, the J gene TRBJ1-1; tentative D call: TRBD1 (5 bases). The CDR3 consists of 12 residues. Germline CDR1 reads LNHDA; CDR2 reads SQIVND (reference sequence). V was cut by 10 bases and J by 4 bases, with 13 bases left in between. Here the CDR3 DNA reads TGTGCCACGGGACGGCTGAGCACTGAAGCTTTCTTT. Translated, it gives CATGRLSTEAFF.

The chain uses TRBV4-1 and TRBJ1-3, with D perhaps TRBD1 (6 bases). Trimming took off 4 bases at V and 4 bases at J, with 14 bases between the two ends. Germline V gives CDR1 MGHRA, CDR2 YSYEKL. The CDR3 runs 15 residues. CDR3 DNA: TGCGCCAGCAGCCGAGAAACAGGGATCGGAAACACCATATATTTT. Its protein product is CASSRETGIGNTIYF.

The chain joins TRBV19 to TRBJ2-2, with 8 bases matching TRBD2. Germline-derived CDR1 and CDR2 are LNHDA and SQIVND (reference sequence). This CDR3 comprises 19 residues. J gave up 4 bases and V 7 bases, and 20 bases lay outside the gene matches. The chain's CDR3 is CASIGRDYRVGDATGELFF. The CDR3 nucleotides read TGTGCCAGTATCGGGAGGGATTACAGGGTCGGGGATGCCACCGGGGAGCTGTTTTTT.

This chain links TRBV7-3 with TRBJ2-7; 7 nucleotides match TRBD1. Germline V gives CDR1 SGHTA, CDR2 FQGTGA. The trim removed 2 bases at V and 2 bases at J, leaving 3 bases unmatched. CDR3 size: 14 residues. As DNA, the CDR3 is TGTGCCAGCAGCTTATCCGGGACAGCCTACGAGCAGTACTTC. Its protein is CASSLSGTAYEQYF.

The chain is built from TRBV7-6 and TRBJ2-7; 12 bases are a match to TRBD1. The CDR3 sequence is 16 residues long. J was trimmed by 1 base and V by 5 bases; bases with no gene match: 6. Germline CDR1 reads SGHVS; CDR2 reads FNYEAQ. The CDR3 loop is CASSPGTGGWSYEQYV. As DNA, the CDR3 is TGTGCCAGCAGCCCGGGGACAGGGGGCTGGTCCTACGAGCAGTACGTC.

A few counts support this clone. J is TRBJ1-6 and V is TRBV5-8, with D perhaps TRBD1 (6 bases). CDR3 length: 16 amino acids. Germline V gives CDR1 SGHTS, CDR2 YDEGEE. V dropped 7 bases and J dropped 5 bases, with 19 bases sitting between them. The CDR3 nucleotides read TGTGCCAGCCACCCGGGAGAGGACAGAGATAATTCACCCCTCCACTTT. Translated, it gives CASHPGEDRDNSPLHF.

This chain connects TRBV5-1 to TRBJ1-2, with D perhaps TRBD1 (6 bases). CDR1 and CDR2 from the germline V gene are SGHRS and YFSETQ. The CDR3 runs 13 residues. V shed 4 bases and J shed 4 bases, with 11 bases lying between them. The chain's CDR3 is CASSTQGSYGYTF. DNA for the CDR3: TGCGCCAGCAGCACACAGGGAAGCTATGGCTACACCTTC. Full variable domain (outside the CDR3, taken from reference TRBV5-1 and TRBJ1-2): KAGVTQTPRYLIKTRGQQVTLSCSPISGHRSVSWYQQTPGQGLQFLFEYFSETQRNKGNFPGRFSGRQFSNSRSEMNVSTLELGDSALYLCASSTQGSYGYTFGSGTRLTVV.

The chain couples TRBV6-6 to TRBJ2-7, with D perhaps matching TRBD1 (5 bases). The CDR3 has 14 amino acids. Germline lookup yields CDR1 MNHNY and CDR2 SVGAGI (reference sequence). Trimming took 2 bases from V and 1 from J, leaving 9 bases between them. CDR3 sequence reads: CASSYVRESYEQYV. CDR3 in DNA: TGTGCCAGCAGTTACGTCAGGGAATCCTACGAGCAGTACGTC.

The chain is built from TRBV2 and TRBJ2-3, with 9 bases fitting TRBD1. The CDR3 has 14 amino acids. CDR1 is SNHLY and CDR2 is FYNNEI in the germline V gene. The V and J ends lost 6 bases and 2 bases, in that order; junction bases with no gene match: 3. CDR3 DNA sequence: TGTGCCAGCAGCGGACAGGGGTTCACAGATACGCAGTATTTT. It is translated as CASSGQGFTDTQYF.